The clone carrying this TCR beta chain came up many times. The sample comes from a study of T cells in Graves' hyperthyroidism and ophthalmopathy. Study overall: Peripheral blood was collected at initial diagnosis, before any treatment.

TCR beta CDR3 sequences were amplified from RNA transcripts. TCR CDR3 regions were first amplified by RT-PCR with HTBI primers. TCRdb itself ran the multiplex PCR reads through MiXCR, one entry per CDR3 protein. The sample contains about 620,000 distinct CDR3 sequences, around 15% of which appear only once. Germline V CDR1 and CDR2: MDHEN, SYDVKM. Trimming cost V 1 base and J 4 bases, with 10 bases left between them. The CDR3 is 15 amino acids. The clonotype comes from a woman in her 30s with Graves' hyperthyroidism. Sequencing was performed on blood. The chain has TRBV28 and TRBJ2-2; a weak D match, TRBD2 (6 bases). Here the CDR3 reads CASSLLSGPTGELFF. The CDR3 DNA reads as TGTGCCAGCAGTTTATTAAGCGGGCCCACCGGGGAGCTGTTTTTT.